What follows is one TCR beta chain and its context. What this receptor recognizes is not known. It has no much larger one-base neighbor in the sample; base qualities were not kept. Via the germline V gene, CDR1 is MGHRA and CDR2 YSYEKL. V and J are truncated by 4 bases and 4 bases respectively, leaving an intervening sequence of 19 bases. The CDR3 goes from the cysteine to the phenylalanine over 17 residues. Only the CDR3 DNA stays, 51 bases, in frame from base 1. Using the deep immunoSEQ assay, multiplex PCR amplified TCR CDR3 regions from genomic DNA. Extracted genomic DNA from each cell subset was spread evenly across all wells of several immunoSEQ 96-well plates, with each plate serving as a replicate. For sorted subsets, 200 to 250 ng genomic DNA, equal to tens of thousands of T cell genomes, was loaded into each replicate PCR. Purified libraries were measured with a Qubit 3.0 fluorometer, size-checked on a Bioanalyzer 2100, and measured again with the KAPA Library Quantification kit. Every immunoSEQ 96-well plate was sequenced on a separate single-read 150-cycle Illumina NextSeq 550 flow cell. As for the original processing: Because the immunoSEQ output included only junctional sequences and no quality scores, the filtering could not be the same as the filtering used for full-length reads. Sequences were annotated with PyIR, a Python wrapper for IgBLAST v1.9, using IMGT germline references to assign V/J genes and CDR3. Reads with weak V/J assignments (E-value above 1e-6), missing CDR3, stop codons, out-of-frame junctions, or ambiguous translated residues were removed. A V3J clonotype was defined by an identical inferred V gene, J gene, and CDR3 amino acid sequence. Percentage overlap between repertoires was computed as shared unique clonotypes divided by the size of the smaller repertoire. RTK rarefaction, the Chao1 estimator, and Recon v2.1 estimates of unobserved clonotypes were used to assess repertoire richness. OLGA was used to compute generation probabilities for all TCRbeta clonotypes that the gDNA method yielded from a few donors. The clones in this table, taken by TCRdb from immuneACCESS, are in-frame only. Not every clone is retained; where verified, under half of the shortfall comes from an unresolved V gene, and the cause of the rest is unknown. V, J and clone size were drawn from that table, and D and trimming were deduced from the DNA. Present in this sample are roughly 520,000 clones, approximately 95% of which were seen just once. The biggest ten clones account for 0.055% to 0.075% of the sample.

Healthy HIV-negative adults with no recently reported acute infections or vaccinations were included as donors. Every donor was a Caucasian adult residing in Nashville, Tennessee, USA. CD4+ T cells were enriched by magnetic negative selection; naive cells were then positively selected on CD45RA, and the negative fraction formed the memory subset. After blood collection by leukapheresis, PBMCs were isolated using Ficoll-Histopaque density gradient centrifugation and then cryopreserved in the vapor phase of liquid nitrogen. Purity and quantity of every magnetically sorted T cell population were checked by analytical flow cytometry. From each sorted fraction, genomic DNA was isolated and quantified by UV absorbance on a Nanodrop 2000c. The data were obtained in a study of shared clonotypes between healthy human individuals (dated by TCRdb to about 2020). Study-wide context: The cohort comprised a couple of women and three men aged 18 to 49 years. For each donor, three plates each were used for CD4 naive and CD4 memory, two plates were used for CD8 naive, and one plate was used for CD8 memory. Libraries were prepared and TCR repertoires were sequenced by different laboratories using diverse techniques, in order to increase sequencing depth and limit assay-specific biases. To estimate repertoire size and how much clonotypes are shared between individuals, the study performed deep sequencing of blood TCR repertoires from about five healthy adults. Per donor, leukapheresis produced somewhere between about 0.9 and 9 billion PBMCs.

General study outcomes and caveats: Even with the large sequencing depth, rarefaction of the sorted-subset datasets indicated that sequencing was incomplete. Only blood was sampled, and tissue TCR repertoires likely differ from those in blood. Higher generation probabilities were observed for clonotypes shared by all four sorted-subset donors than for non-shared clonotypes. The genetic and exposure-history diversity represented was limited by the small number of donors. When a few donors were compared, the shared fraction of clonotypes was 5% to 6.5% for naive CD4, around 4% for naive CD8, 2% to 2.5% for memory CD4, and less than 0.5% for memory CD8. Naive subsets generally had larger estimated clonotype richness than memory subsets did. Pairwise subsampling led to the expectation that sequencing depth would affect the degree of clonotype sharing among donors.

This chain is built from TRBV4-1 and TRBJ1-4; a tentative D call is TRBD1 (5 bases match). The clonotype comes from a woman in her thirties in good health. Input material: naive CD4+ T cells sorted from blood. The cell subset or site label here, explained by the study, means: CD45RA+ positively selected. The nucleotides are TGCGCCAGCAGCCCGACGTTCACAGGAGCAGTTAATGAAAAACTGTTTTTT. Its product reads: CASSPTFTGAVNEKLFF.